The 29 T cell receptor beta chains in this list originate from one sample, sequenced in a study of blood T cell repertoires in COVID-19. Clones were read by immunoSEQ multiplex PCR, and TCRdb kept only the in-frame ones, dropping some. The sample carries roughly 50,000 clones, approximately 82% recorded once. Specimen: peripheral blood. All receptors come from a human donor in a cohort sampled during active COVID-19.

The gene calls are TRBV5-1 and TRBJ2-7; D is undetermined. V was shortened by 4 bases and J by 8 bases, with 13 bases between the two germline ends. Germline-derived CDR1 and CDR2 are SGHRS and YFSETQ. This CDR3 has 12 amino acids. This CDR3 reads CASSALPPQQYF. The CDR3 bases are TGCGCCAGCAGCGCACTGCCGCCCCAGCAGTACTTC.

The genes are TRBV11-3 and TRBJ2-7, with a tentative D call TRBD2 (6 bases). The CDR3 has 14 residues. Germline CDR1 SGHNT, CDR2 YENEEA. Trimming stripped 3 bases from V and 6 bases from J, with 15 bases between. CDR3 nucleotide sequence: TGTGCCAGCAGCTTCGGAGGGGATAGGGGCGAGCAGTACTTC. Translation gives CASSFGGDRGEQYF.

The chain joins TRBV19 to TRBJ1-5, with 9 bases fitting TRBD1. This CDR3 comprises 15 residues. Germline CDR1 reads LNHDA; CDR2 reads SQIVND (reference sequence). With 6 bases clipped from V and 7 bases from J, the junction kept 10 bases outside the gene matches. CDR3 protein: CASSPSQGAKQPQHF. The CDR3 DNA sequence: TGTGCCAGTAGCCCCTCACAGGGGGCAAAGCAGCCCCAGCATTTT.

The J gene is TRBJ1-3, the V gene TRBV7-2, with D possibly TRBD1 on 5 matching bases. V was trimmed by 4 bases and J by 3 bases, leaving 13 bases between them. CDR3 length equals 15 residues. Germline V gives CDR1 SGHTA, CDR2 FQGNSA. The CDR3 bases are TGTGCCAGCAGCTCGGATCAGGGAAATGGAAACACCATATATTTT. Its translation is CASSSDQGNGNTIYF.

The chain uses TRBV28 and TRBJ1-6; 9 nucleotides match TRBD1. The V and J ends lost 6 bases and 8 bases, in that order; junction bases with no gene match: 8. CDR1 is MDHEN and CDR2 is SYDVKM in the germline V gene. This CDR3 spans 15 amino acids. The chain's CDR3 is CASSPPGQGHSPLHF. As DNA, the CDR3 is TGTGCCAGCAGCCCACCGGGACAGGGTCATTCACCCCTCCACTTT.

The gene calls are TRBV2 and TRBJ1-2, with 7 bases identical to TRBD1. Germline V gene sequence: CDR1 SNHLY, CDR2 FYNNEI. J was trimmed by 6 bases and V by 6 bases; bases with no gene match: 7. The length of the CDR3 is 13 residues. The CDR3 DNA reads TGTGCCAGCAGATACAGGGGTGGGGATGGCTACACCTTC. This gives the protein CASRYRGGDGYTF.

V is TRBV19 and J is TRBJ2-3; D unclear. This CDR3 is built from 12 residues. V was trimmed by 6 bases and J by 0 bases, leaving 4 bases between them. Germline V lookup: CDR1 LNHDA, CDR2 SQIVND (reference sequence). The CDR3 DNA reads as TGTGCCAGTAGGGCTAGCACAGATACGCAGTATTTT. Its protein product is CASRASTDTQYF.

The chain combines TRBV15 with TRBJ2-7, with TRBD1 as a possible D gene (5 bases). The CDR3 has 13 amino acids. V was trimmed by 1 base and J by 7 bases, leaving 11 bases between them. CDR1 is LNHNV, CDR2 YYDKDF, per germline (reference sequence). CDR3 bases: TGTGCCACCAGCAGAGGTCACGACAGAGAGCAGTACTTC. Encoded protein: CATSRGHDREQYF. Using reference TRBV15 and TRBJ2-7 for the parts outside the CDR3, the full variable domain is DAMVIQNPRYQVTQFGKPVTLSCSQTLNHNVMYWYQQKSSQAPKLLFHYYDKDFNNEADTPDNFQSRRPNTSFCFLDIRSPGLGDTAMYLCATSRGHDREQYFGPGTRLTVT.

This chain connects TRBV6-1 to TRBJ2-5; perhaps TRBD1 as D (6 bases). V gave up 2 bases and J gave up 4 bases, with 8 bases separating them. The germline CDR1 and CDR2 sequences are MNHNS and SASEGT. The CDR3 contains 13 residues. The CDR3 here is CASSEPRGETQYF. CDR3 in DNA: TGTGCCAGCAGTGAACCCAGGGGAGAGACCCAGTACTTC.

The J gene is TRBJ2-4, the V gene TRBV5-4; D is possibly TRBD2 (5 bases). CDR3 size: 14 residues. CDR1 and CDR2 (germline): SGHNT, YYREEE (reference sequence). Trimming cost V 2 bases and J 0 bases, with 6 bases left between them. The CDR3 loop reads CASSFRGAKNIQYF. DNA of the CDR3: TGTGCCAGCAGCTTTCGGGGAGCCAAAAACATTCAGTACTTC.

The chain uses TRBV7-2 and TRBJ1-6; 9 nucleotides agree with TRBD1. J lost 0 bases, V lost 5 bases, and 11 bases had no gene match. Germline CDR1 SGHTA, CDR2 FQGNSA. This CDR3 has 19 amino acids. The CDR3 sequence: CASSAYTGGHSSYNSPLHF. The CDR3 nucleotides are TGTGCCAGCAGCGCCTATACAGGGGGCCATTCCTCCTATAATTCACCCCTCCACTTT.

The chain is built from TRBV2 and TRBJ1-2; 9 positions match TRBD1. V lost 3 bases and J lost 8; bases outside the gene matches: 16. The germline gives CDR1 SNHLY, CDR2 FYNNEI. The CDR3 is 17 amino acids. The CDR3 loop is CASSDPRTGGVGIGYTF. In DNA, the CDR3 is TGTGCCAGCAGTGACCCCAGAACAGGGGGCGTTGGGATAGGCTACACCTTC.

The J gene is TRBJ1-5, the V gene TRBV6-2 or TRBV6-3, with D maybe TRBD1 (6 bases). Germline lookup yields CDR1 MNHEY and CDR2 SVGEGT. Trimming took 4 bases from V and 4 from J, leaving 14 bases between them. This CDR3 is 15 amino acids long. CDR3 sequence (DNA): TGTGCCAGCAGTTCTACAGGGTTGGTTAATCAGCCCCAGCATTTT. This translates into CASSSTGLVNQPQHF.

This chain uses TRBV19 with TRBJ1-2; 10 nucleotides agree with TRBD1. J was trimmed by 8 bases and V by 3 bases; bases with no gene match: 9. The germline gives CDR1 LNHDA, CDR2 SQIVND (reference sequence). The CDR3 runs to 15 residues. CDR3 nucleotides: TGTGCCAGTAGTATTGTCGGGACAGGGGTGGGCGGCTACACCTTC. Translating it yields CASSIVGTGVGGYTF. Drawing the rest from reference TRBV19 and TRBJ1-2, the complete variable domain is DGGITQSPKYLFRKEGQNVTLSCEQNLNHDAMYWYRQDPGQGLRLIYYSQIVNDFQKGDIAEGYSVSREKKESFPLTVTSAQKNPTAFYLCASSIVGTGVGGYTFGSGTRLTVV.

The chain carries TRBV6-6 and TRBJ1-5, with D perhaps matching TRBD1 (6 bases). The germline V and J ends were trimmed by 5 bases and 4 bases, with 18 bases remaining between them. Per germline, CDR1 MNHNY and CDR2 SVGAGI (reference sequence). The CDR3 has 16 amino acids. The CDR3 protein is CASSPIGTHQNQPQHF. DNA for the CDR3: TGTGCCAGCAGTCCAATTGGGACACACCAGAATCAGCCCCAGCATTTT.

The V gene is TRBV7-9, the J gene TRBJ2-3, with D possibly being TRBD2 (6 bases). Germline values: CDR1 SEHNR, CDR2 FQNEAQ (reference sequence). The CDR3 runs to 17 residues. The germline V and J ends were trimmed by 4 bases and 2 bases, with 19 bases remaining between them. Here the CDR3 reads CASSWPSTGTVTDTQYF. In nucleotides, the CDR3 is TGTGCCAGCAGCTGGCCCTCCACCGGGACTGTCACAGATACGCAGTATTTT.

This chain joins TRBV28 and TRBJ2-5; 9 nucleotides agree with TRBD1. The J segment lost 5 bases and the V segment lost 3 bases, leaving 10 bases of the junction unmatched. The CDR3 has 16 residues. Germline loops: CDR1 MDHEN, CDR2 SYDVKM. The CDR3 spells CASSFSTYRGLETQYF. In nucleotides, the CDR3 is TGTGCCAGCAGTTTTTCTACATACAGGGGGCTGGAGACCCAGTACTTC.

The chain employs TRBV29-1 and TRBJ1-1, with unresolved D. The germline CDR1 and CDR2 sequences are SQVTM and ANQGSEA. This CDR3 is 11 amino acids long. Deletions cut 7 bases from V and 3 bases from J, with 9 bases between. In DNA, the CDR3 is TGCAGCGCCCTCTTAGACACTGAAGCTTTCTTT. Its translation: CSALLDTEAFF.

V gene TRBV19 combines with J gene TRBJ1-1; D is undetermined. The CDR3 totals 12 residues. Germline V lookup: CDR1 LNHDA, CDR2 SQIVND (reference sequence). Trimming left V 1 base short and J 5 bases short, with 5 bases between. CDR3 region: CASSIGLTEAFF. In nucleotides, the CDR3 is TGTGCCAGTAGTATAGGTCTGACTGAAGCTTTCTTT.

The chain uses TRBV14 and TRBJ1-2, with a possible D match to TRBD1 (6 bases). Germline values: CDR1 SGHDN, CDR2 FVKESK. The CDR3 spans 16 residues. V lost 3 bases to trimming and J lost 6 bases, with 20 bases between them. In DNA form, the CDR3 reads TGTGCCAGCAGCCACCGTCAGGGGCTTGGTTTTAATGGCTACACCTTC. This gives the protein CASSHRQGLGFNGYTF.

The chain links TRBV7-8 to TRBJ1-5, with 8 bases aligning to TRBD1. The germline gives CDR1 SGHVS, CDR2 FQNEAQ. V dropped 4 bases and J dropped 7; count of bases not matched to a gene: 3. CDR3 length: 13 amino acids. The CDR3 sequence is CASSSGQAQPQHF. The CDR3 bases are TGTGCCAGCAGCTCGGGACAGGCCCAGCCCCAGCATTTT.

The V and J genes are TRBV6-1 and TRBJ1-1; 9 bases are shared with TRBD1. CDR3 length equals 14 residues. The V and J ends lost 3 bases and 4 bases, in that order; junction bases with no gene match: 3. Germline CDR1 and CDR2: MNHNS and SASEGT. CDR3 bases: TGTGCCAGCAGTGAGACAGGGGGAGTCACTGAAGCTTTCTTT. Its translation: CASSETGGVTEAFF.

The gene calls are TRBV7-9 and TRBJ1-5; 7 bases line up with TRBD1. Germline assignment: CDR1 SEHNR and CDR2 FQNEAQ (reference sequence). CDR3 length: 14 residues. Trimming removed 5 bases from V and 1 base from J; junction bases left unmatched: 2. The CDR3 sequence: CASSRDSSNQPQHF. The CDR3, as DNA: TGTGCCAGCAGCCGGGACAGCAGCAATCAGCCCCAGCATTTT.

This clone was seen more than once but under ten times. Within the sample, other DNA sequences also encode this same CDR3. The chain joins TRBV6-5 to TRBJ2-7; 10 bases match TRBD1. Germline lookup yields CDR1 MNHEY and CDR2 SVGAGI. The CDR3 is 15 amino acids. Trimming at V came to 3 bases and at J to 5 bases, leaving 7 bases not matched to a gene. The CDR3 DNA reads TGTGCCAGCAGTTATCCCGGGACAGGGGTGAACGAGCAGTACTTC. Amino acid sequence: CASSYPGTGVNEQYF.

The chain recombines TRBV5-1 with TRBJ2-1, with 8 bases that match TRBD1. CDR1 SGHRS and CDR2 YFSETQ come from the germline V gene. V shed 0 bases and J 8 bases; nucleotides not matched to a gene: 7. This CDR3 has 15 residues. CDR3: CASSLGRTGRDEQFF. The DNA of the CDR3 is TGCGCCAGCAGCTTGGGTAGGACAGGGCGGGATGAGCAGTTCTTC. Full variable domain (rest looked up from reference TRBV5-1 and TRBJ2-1): KAGVTQTPRYLIKTRGQQVTLSCSPISGHRSVSWYQQTPGQGLQFLFEYFSETQRNKGNFPGRFSGRQFSNSRSEMNVSTLELGDSALYLCASSLGRTGRDEQFFGPGTRLTVL.

J is TRBJ2-7 and V is TRBV19, with D uncertain. Trimming shortened V by 5 bases and J by 3 bases, and 14 bases separated the two germline ends. CDR3 size: 14 residues. CDR1 and CDR2 (germline): LNHDA, SQIVND (reference sequence). For the CDR3, the DNA is TGTGCCAGTAGTCTCAGAGAGACTTACTACGAGCAGTACTTC. Encoded protein: CASSLRETYYEQYF. Supplemented by reference TRBV19 and TRBJ2-7, the full variable domain reads DGGITQSPKYLFRKEGQNVTLSCEQNLNHDAMYWYRQDPGQGLRLIYYSQIVNDFQKGDIAEGYSVSREKKESFPLTVTSAQKNPTAFYLCASSLRETYYEQYFGPGTRLTVT.

The gene calls are TRBV15 and TRBJ2-7; TRBD1 agrees at 7 bases. Germline trimming cut 1 base from V and 5 bases from J; bases unmatched to any gene: 8. Germline V gene sequence: CDR1 LNHNV, CDR2 YYDKDF (reference sequence). This CDR3 region has 15 residues. The CDR3 loop reads CATSRVRGRLDEQYF. The CDR3 coding sequence is TGTGCCACCAGCAGAGTGAGGGGGCGGTTGGACGAGCAGTACTTC.

This clone was seen once. The chain links TRBV4-1 to TRBJ1-2, with 7 bases identical to TRBD1. V lost 6 bases to trimming and J lost 4 bases; unmatched junction nucleotides: 11. The CDR3 is 15 amino acids. Germline V gene sequence: CDR1 MGHRA, CDR2 YSYEKL. The CDR3 coding sequence is TGCGCCAGCAGACAGACAGGGAGTTTGTCCTATGGCTACACCTTC. This codes for CASRQTGSLSYGYTF.

Only one count was recorded for this clone. This chain connects TRBV5-6 to TRBJ1-6; D remains unclear. Trimming cost V 3 bases and J 7 bases, with 2 bases left between them. From germline, CDR1 is SGHDT and CDR2 YYEEEE. This CDR3 has 11 residues. For the CDR3, the DNA is TGTGCCAGCAGCTCGAATTCACCCCTCCACTTT. Translated, it gives CASSSNSPLHF.